These 12 T cell receptor beta chains originate from one sample sequenced in a study of shared clonotypes between healthy human individuals. Profiling relied on immunoSEQ multiplex PCR, and the TCRdb table lists in-frame clones only, not all of them. The table lists around 2.5 million clones, 93% of them singletons. Sample: naive CD4+ T cells from PBMCs. Subset defined: CD45RA+ positively selected. Every receptor here comes from a man younger than 35 in good health. Some clones in this sample may be carry-over from other donors' samples.

The rearrangement links TRBV4-1 to TRBJ2-7; the D gene is possibly TRBD2 (6 bases). The CDR3 is 16 amino acids. Germline V gene lookup returns CDR1 MGHRA and CDR2 YSYEKL. The V gene lost 3 bases and the J gene lost 3 bases, with 18 bases spanning the gap. The CDR3 bases are TGCGCCAGCAGCCAGCCACCGGGACTGAATTTCTACGAGCAGTACTTC. Its translation: CASSQPPGLNFYEQYF.

The chain joins TRBV19 to TRBJ1-2, with 9 bases aligning to TRBD1. The ends lost 4 bases at V and 2 bases at J; junction bases unmatched: 5. The V gene's germline CDR1 is LNHDA and CDR2 SQIVND (reference sequence). The CDR3 loop spans 15 amino acids. CDR3 DNA sequence: TGTGCCAGTAGTAAAGGACAGGGGAGCAACTATGGCTACACCTTC. Translated: CASSKGQGSNYGYTF.

This chain uses TRBV28 with TRBJ1-3; 9 positions match TRBD1. The CDR3 runs to 17 residues. CDR1 and CDR2 from the germline V gene are MDHEN and SYDVKM. Unmatched junction bases numbered 14, after V lost 7 bases and J lost 4 bases. CDR3: CASKITKGQGYGNTIYF. The CDR3 nucleotides are TGTGCCAGCAAAATCACAAAGGGACAGGGTTACGGAAACACCATATATTTT.

The gene calls are TRBV5-1 and TRBJ1-5, with D possibly TRBD1 on 5 matching bases. Germline CDR1 SGHRS, CDR2 YFSETQ. The CDR3 runs 16 residues. V was trimmed by 4 bases and J by 0 bases, leaving 14 bases between them. The CDR3 spells CASSLTPQGSNQPQHF. As DNA, the CDR3 is TGCGCCAGCAGCCTCACACCGCAGGGTAGCAATCAGCCCCAGCATTTT.

This chain links TRBV2 with TRBJ2-7, with D perhaps TRBD1 (6 bases). Germline V lookup: CDR1 SNHLY, CDR2 FYNNEI. The CDR3 extends over 15 amino acids. Trimming pared 9 bases from V and 4 bases from J, leaving 22 bases between. CDR3 bases: TGTGCCAGTTCCCTCACAGGGATCTCTTTGTACGAGCAGTACTTC. Amino acid sequence: CASSLTGISLYEQYF.

Remarks on this clone: Other nucleotide sequences from this sample produce the same CDR3. As DNA, the CDR3 is TGTGCCAGCAGCACAACAGGGAGCACCGGGGAGCTGTTTTTT. Its protein product is CASSTTGSTGELFF. The rearrangement uses TRBV28 and TRBJ2-2, with a tentative D call TRBD1 (6 bases). The CDR3 sequence is 14 residues long. Germline V gene sequence: CDR1 MDHEN, CDR2 SYDVKM. Trimming pared 6 bases from V and 4 bases from J, leaving 12 bases between.

The chain uses TRBV5-1 and TRBJ2-3; no firm D call. V shed 2 bases and J shed 3 bases, with 10 bases lying between them. Germline assignment: CDR1 SGHRS and CDR2 YFSETQ. The CDR3 spans 14 residues. The CDR3 sequence: CASSFSPMTDTQYF. As DNA, the CDR3 is TGCGCCAGCAGCTTCAGCCCTATGACAGATACGCAGTATTTT. Full variable domain (remainder filled in from reference TRBV5-1 and TRBJ2-3): KAGVTQTPRYLIKTRGQQVTLSCSPISGHRSVSWYQQTPGQGLQFLFEYFSETQRNKGNFPGRFSGRQFSNSRSEMNVSTLELGDSALYLCASSFSPMTDTQYFGPGTRLTVL.

This chain connects TRBV7-9 to TRBJ1-2; tentatively, D is TRBD1 (5 bases). Germline assignment: CDR1 SEHNR and CDR2 FQNEAQ (reference sequence). Between the trimmed V and J ends, which lost 5 bases and 10 bases, there was a span of 14 bases. This CDR3 spans 12 amino acids. The DNA of the CDR3 is TGTGCCAGCAGCCTCAGGGCATCGATCTACACCTTC. It is translated as CASSLRASIYTF.

The V call is TRBV7-8, the J call TRBJ1-2, with 8 bases aligning to TRBD1. Germline lookup yields CDR1 SGHVS and CDR2 FQNEAQ. The CDR3 runs 12 residues. V lost 5 bases, J lost 6 bases, and 2 bases stayed unmatched. The CDR3: CASSRTGHGYTF. CDR3 bases: TGTGCCAGCAGCAGGACAGGGCATGGCTACACCTTC.

This clone appeared a single time. The chain has TRBV20-1 and TRBJ2-7; no definite D call. V lost 3 bases and J lost 12, with 15 bases in between. The germline gives CDR1 DFQATT, CDR2 SNEGSKA (reference sequence). The CDR3 covers 11 residues. The CDR3 loop reads CSASAGPQVYF. The CDR3 DNA sequence: TGCAGTGCTAGCGCAGGACCTCAGGTGTACTTC.

J is TRBJ1-4 and V is TRBV28; 7 positions match TRBD1. J lost 3 bases, V lost 4 bases, and 8 bases had no gene match. CDR3 length: 16 residues. Germline V gene lookup returns CDR1 MDHEN and CDR2 SYDVKM. CDR3 nucleotides: TGTGCCAGCAGTTCACAGGGGCCGTCTGCTAATGAAAAACTGTTTTTT. This codes for CASSSQGPSANEKLFF. Drawing the rest from reference TRBV28 and TRBJ1-4, the complete variable domain is DVKVTQSSRYLVKRTGEKVFLECVQDMDHENMFWYRQDPGLGLRLIYFSYDVKMKEKGDIPEGYSVSREKKERFSLILESASTNQTSMYLCASSSQGPSANEKLFFGSGTQLSVL.

A single count supports this clone. This chain joins TRBV29-1 and TRBJ1-3; perhaps TRBD1 as D (6 bases). The CDR3 covers 21 residues. Germline-derived CDR1 and CDR2 are SQVTM and ANQGSEA. The CDR3 region has the DNA TGCATCTCCCTTCACTACTCCCGGGACACCTCTTGGGGGGGCTCTGGAAACACCATATATTTT. It codes for CISLHYSRDTSWGGSGNTIYF. The variable domain in full, completed from reference TRBV29-1 and TRBJ1-3, reads SAVISQKPSRDICQRGTSLTIQCQVDSQVTMMFWYRQQPGQSLTLIATANQGSEATYESGFVIDKFPISRPNLTFSTLTVSNMSPEDSSIYLCISLHYSRDTSWGGSGNTIYFGEGSWLTVV.